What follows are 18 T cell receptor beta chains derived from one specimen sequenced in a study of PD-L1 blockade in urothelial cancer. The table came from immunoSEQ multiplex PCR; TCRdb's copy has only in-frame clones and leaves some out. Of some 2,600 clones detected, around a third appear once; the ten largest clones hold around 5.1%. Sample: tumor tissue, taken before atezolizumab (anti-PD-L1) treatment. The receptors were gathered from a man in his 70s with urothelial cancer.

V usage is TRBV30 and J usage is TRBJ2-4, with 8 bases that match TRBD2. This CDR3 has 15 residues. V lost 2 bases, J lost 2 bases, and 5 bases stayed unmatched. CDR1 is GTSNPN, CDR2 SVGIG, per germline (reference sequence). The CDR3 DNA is TGTGCCTGGAGTAGCGGGGGCCTTACCAAAAACATTCAGTACTTC. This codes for CAWSSGGLTKNIQYF.

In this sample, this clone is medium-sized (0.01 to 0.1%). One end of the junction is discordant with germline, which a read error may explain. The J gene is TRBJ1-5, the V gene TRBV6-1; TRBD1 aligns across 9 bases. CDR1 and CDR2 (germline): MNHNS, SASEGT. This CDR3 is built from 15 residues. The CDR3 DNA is TGTGCCATCAGTGAAGGACAGGGGACTTATCAGCCCCAGCATTTT. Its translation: CAISEGQGTYQPQHF.

The CDR3 protein is CASSIPGQGAGYGYTF. CDR3 bases: TGTGCCAGTAGTATCCCGGGACAGGGGGCTGGCTATGGCTACACCTTC. This chain connects TRBV19 to TRBJ1-2; 12 bases are shared with TRBD1. V was pared by 3 bases and J by 4 bases, with 6 bases of the junction left unmatched. Germline CDR1 reads LNHDA; CDR2 reads SQIVND (reference sequence). The CDR3 is 16 amino acids.

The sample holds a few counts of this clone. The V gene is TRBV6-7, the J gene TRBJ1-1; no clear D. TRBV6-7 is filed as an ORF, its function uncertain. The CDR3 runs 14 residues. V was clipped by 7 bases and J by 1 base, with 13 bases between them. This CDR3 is CASTPGPANTEAFF. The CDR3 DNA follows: TGTGCCAGCACCCCAGGACCGGCGAACACTGAAGCTTTCTTT.

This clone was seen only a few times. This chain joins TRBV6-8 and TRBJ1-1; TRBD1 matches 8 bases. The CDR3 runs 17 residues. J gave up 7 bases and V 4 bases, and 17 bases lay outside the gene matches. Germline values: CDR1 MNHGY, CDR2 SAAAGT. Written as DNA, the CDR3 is TGTGCCAGCAGTTCCTTAACAGGGGGGTACCCCCCTAGTGAAGCTTTCTTT. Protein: CASSSLTGGYPPSEAFF.

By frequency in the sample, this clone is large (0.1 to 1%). Here the CDR3 DNA reads TGTGCCAGCAGAGTCGAGGGATACGGGGAGACCCAGTACTTC. Translation: CASRVEGYGETQYF. This chain links TRBV9 with TRBJ2-5, with a weak D call TRBD2 (5 bases). The CDR3 contains 14 residues. Deletions cut 5 bases from V and 5 bases from J, with 16 bases between. CDR1 and CDR2 from the germline V gene are SGDLS and YYNGEE.

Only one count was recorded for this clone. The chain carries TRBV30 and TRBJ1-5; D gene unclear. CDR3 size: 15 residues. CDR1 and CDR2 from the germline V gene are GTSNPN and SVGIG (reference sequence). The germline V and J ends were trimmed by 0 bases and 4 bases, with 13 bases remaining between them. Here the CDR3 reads CAWSVSGNVNQPQHF. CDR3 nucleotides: TGTGCCTGGAGTGTATCAGGAAACGTGAATCAGCCCCAGCATTTT.

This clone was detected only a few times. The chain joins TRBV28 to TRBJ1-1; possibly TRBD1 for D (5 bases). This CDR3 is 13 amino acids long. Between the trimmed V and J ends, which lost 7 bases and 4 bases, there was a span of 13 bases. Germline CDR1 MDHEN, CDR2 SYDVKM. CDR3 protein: CASILGGGTEAFF. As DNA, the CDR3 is TGTGCCAGCATCCTAGGTGGGGGCACTGAAGCTTTCTTT.

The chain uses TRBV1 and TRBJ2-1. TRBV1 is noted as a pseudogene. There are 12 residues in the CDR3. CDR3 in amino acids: CASSQGDNEQFF. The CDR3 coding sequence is TGCGCCAGCAGCCAAGGTGACAATGAGCAGTTCTTC.

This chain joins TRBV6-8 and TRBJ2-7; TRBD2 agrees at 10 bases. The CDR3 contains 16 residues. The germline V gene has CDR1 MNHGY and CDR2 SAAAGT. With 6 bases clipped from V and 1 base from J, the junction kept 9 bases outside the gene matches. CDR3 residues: CASRRGASGSSYEQYF. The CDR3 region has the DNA TGTGCCAGCAGACGGGGGGCTAGCGGGAGTTCCTACGAGCAGTACTTC.

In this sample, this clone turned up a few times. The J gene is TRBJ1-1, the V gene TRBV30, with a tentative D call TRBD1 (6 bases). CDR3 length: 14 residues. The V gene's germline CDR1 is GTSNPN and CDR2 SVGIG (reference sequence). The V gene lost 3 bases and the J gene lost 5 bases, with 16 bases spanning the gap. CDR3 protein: CAWRNRVFLTEAFF. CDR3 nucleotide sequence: TGTGCCTGGAGGAACAGGGTTTTTTTAACTGAAGCTTTCTTT.

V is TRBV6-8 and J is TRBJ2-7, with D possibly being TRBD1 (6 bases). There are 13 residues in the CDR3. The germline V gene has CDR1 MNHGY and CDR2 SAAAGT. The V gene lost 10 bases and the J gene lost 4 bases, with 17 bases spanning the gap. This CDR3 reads CAISRTDGYEQYF. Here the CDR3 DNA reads TGTGCCATCAGCCGGACAGATGGGTACGAGCAGTACTTC.

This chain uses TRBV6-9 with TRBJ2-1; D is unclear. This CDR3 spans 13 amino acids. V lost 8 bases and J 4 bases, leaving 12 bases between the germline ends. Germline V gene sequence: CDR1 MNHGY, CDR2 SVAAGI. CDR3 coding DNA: TGTGCCAGCCGATACTATGATTACAATGAGCAGTTCTTC. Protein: CASRYYDYNEQFF.

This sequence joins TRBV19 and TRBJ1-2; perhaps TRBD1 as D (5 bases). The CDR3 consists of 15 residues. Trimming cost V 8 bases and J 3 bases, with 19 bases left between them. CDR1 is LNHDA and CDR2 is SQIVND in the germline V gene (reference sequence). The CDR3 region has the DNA TGTGCCAGTGGGTCGATGAGGGGATCCGACTATGGCTACACCTTC. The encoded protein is CASGSMRGSDYGYTF.

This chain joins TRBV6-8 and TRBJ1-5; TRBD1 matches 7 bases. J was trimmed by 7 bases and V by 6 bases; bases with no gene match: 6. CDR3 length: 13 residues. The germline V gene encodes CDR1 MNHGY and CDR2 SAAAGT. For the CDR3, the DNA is TGTGCCAGCAGCTACAGGGGCGGGCAGCCCCAGCATTTT. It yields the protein CASSYRGGQPQHF.

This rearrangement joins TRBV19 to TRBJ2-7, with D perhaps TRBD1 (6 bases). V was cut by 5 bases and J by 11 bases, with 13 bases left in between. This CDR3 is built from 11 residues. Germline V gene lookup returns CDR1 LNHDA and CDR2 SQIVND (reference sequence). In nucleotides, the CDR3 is TGTGCCAGTAGTTTAACAGGGTGGGAGTACTTC. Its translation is CASSLTGWEYF.

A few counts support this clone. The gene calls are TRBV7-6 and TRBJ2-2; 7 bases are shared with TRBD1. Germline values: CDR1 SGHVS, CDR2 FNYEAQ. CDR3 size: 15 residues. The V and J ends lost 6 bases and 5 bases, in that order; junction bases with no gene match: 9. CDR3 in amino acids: CASRPRQGETGELFF. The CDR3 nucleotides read TGTGCCAGCAGACCTCGGCAGGGGGAGACCGGGGAGCTGTTTTTT.

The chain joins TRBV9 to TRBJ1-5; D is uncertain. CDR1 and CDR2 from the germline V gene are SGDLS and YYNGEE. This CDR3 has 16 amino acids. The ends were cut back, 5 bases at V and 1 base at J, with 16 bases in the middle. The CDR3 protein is CASSGPLGQSNQPQHF. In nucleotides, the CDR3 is TGTGCCAGCAGTGGTCCGTTGGGTCAGAGCAATCAGCCCCAGCATTTT.